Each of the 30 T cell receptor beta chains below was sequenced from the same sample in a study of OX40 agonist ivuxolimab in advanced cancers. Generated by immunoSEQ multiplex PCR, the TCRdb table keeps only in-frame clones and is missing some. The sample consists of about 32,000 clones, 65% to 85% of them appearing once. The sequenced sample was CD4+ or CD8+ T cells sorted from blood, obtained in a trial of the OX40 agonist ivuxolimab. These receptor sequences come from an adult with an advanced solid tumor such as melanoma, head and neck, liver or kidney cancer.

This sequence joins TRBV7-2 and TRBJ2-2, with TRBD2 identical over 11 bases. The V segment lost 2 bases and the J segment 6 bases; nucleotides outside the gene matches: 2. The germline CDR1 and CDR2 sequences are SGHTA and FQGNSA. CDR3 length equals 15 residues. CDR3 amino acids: CASSLLAGGAGELFF. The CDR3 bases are TGTGCCAGCAGCTTATTAGCGGGAGGGGCCGGGGAGCTGTTTTTT.

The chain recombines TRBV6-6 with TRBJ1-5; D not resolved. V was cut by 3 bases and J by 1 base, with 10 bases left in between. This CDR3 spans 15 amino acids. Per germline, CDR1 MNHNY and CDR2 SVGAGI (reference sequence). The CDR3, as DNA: TGTGCCAGCAGTTATAGGGTAGGCAGCAATCAGCCCCAGCATTTT. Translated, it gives CASSYRVGSNQPQHF.

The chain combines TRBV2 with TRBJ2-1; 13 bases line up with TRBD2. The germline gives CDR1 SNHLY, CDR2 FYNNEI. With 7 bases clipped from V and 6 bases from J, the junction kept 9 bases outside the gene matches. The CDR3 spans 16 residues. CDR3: CASINRGLAGTNEQFF. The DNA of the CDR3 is TGTGCCAGCATCAACCGGGGACTAGCGGGAACCAATGAGCAGTTCTTC.

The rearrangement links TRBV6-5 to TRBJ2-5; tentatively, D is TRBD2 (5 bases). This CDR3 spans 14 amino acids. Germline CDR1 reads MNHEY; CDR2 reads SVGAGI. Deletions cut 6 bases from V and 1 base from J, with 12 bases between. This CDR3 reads CASSPALVQETQYF. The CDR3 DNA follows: TGTGCCAGCAGCCCCGCACTAGTCCAAGAGACCCAGTACTTC.

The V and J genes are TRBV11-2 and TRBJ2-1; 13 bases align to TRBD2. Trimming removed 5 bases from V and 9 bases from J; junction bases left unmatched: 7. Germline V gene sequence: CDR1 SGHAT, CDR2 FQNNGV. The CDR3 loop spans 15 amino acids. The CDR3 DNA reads TGTGCCAGCAGCACGACTAGCGGGAGGTCGGTTGAGCAGTTCTTC. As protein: CASSTTSGRSVEQFF.

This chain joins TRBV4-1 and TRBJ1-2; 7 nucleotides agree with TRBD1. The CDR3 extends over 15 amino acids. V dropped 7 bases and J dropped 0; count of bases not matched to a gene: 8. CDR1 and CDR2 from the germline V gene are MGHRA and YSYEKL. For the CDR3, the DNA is TGCGCCAGCAACACTCGACAGGGATCTAACTATGGCTACACCTTC. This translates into CASNTRQGSNYGYTF.

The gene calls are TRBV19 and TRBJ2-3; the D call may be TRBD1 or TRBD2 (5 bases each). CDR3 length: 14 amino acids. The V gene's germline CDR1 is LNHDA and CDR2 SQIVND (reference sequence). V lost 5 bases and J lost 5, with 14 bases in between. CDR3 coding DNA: TGTGCCAGTAGTTTTTGGGACGGTGGAGATACGCAGTATTTT. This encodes CASSFWDGGDTQYF.

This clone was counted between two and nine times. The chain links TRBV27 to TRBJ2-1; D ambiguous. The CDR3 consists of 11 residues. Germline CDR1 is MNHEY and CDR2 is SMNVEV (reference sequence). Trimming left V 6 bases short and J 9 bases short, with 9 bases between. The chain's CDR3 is CASRYGGEQFF. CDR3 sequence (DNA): TGTGCCAGCAGATACGGTGGTGAGCAGTTCTTC.

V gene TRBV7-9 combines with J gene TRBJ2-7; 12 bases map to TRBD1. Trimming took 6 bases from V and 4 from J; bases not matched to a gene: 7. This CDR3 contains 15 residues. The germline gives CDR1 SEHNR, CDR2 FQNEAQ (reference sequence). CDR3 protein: CASSLGDRGQYEQYF. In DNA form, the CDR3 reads TGTGCCAGCAGTCTAGGGGACAGGGGGCAGTACGAGCAGTACTTC.

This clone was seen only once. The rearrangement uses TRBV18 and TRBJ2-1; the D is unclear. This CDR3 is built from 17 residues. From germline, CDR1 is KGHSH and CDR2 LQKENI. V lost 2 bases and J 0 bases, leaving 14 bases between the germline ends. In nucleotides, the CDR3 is TGTGCCAGCTCACCATTTGCTCCGGAAAGCTCCTACAATGAGCAGTTCTTC. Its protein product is CASSPFAPESSYNEQFF.

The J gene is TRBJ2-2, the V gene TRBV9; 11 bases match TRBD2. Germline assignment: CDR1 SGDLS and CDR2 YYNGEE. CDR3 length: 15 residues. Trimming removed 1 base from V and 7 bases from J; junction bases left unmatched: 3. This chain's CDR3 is CASSVSLAGGGELFF. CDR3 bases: TGTGCCAGCAGCGTATCCCTAGCGGGGGGCGGGGAGCTGTTTTTT.

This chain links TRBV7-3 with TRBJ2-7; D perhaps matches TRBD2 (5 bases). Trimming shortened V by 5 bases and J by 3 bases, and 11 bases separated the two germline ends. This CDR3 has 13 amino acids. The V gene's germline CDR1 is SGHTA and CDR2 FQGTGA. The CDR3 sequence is CASSLGRDYEQYF. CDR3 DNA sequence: TGTGCCAGCAGCCTCGGACGGGACTACGAGCAGTACTTC.

Here the CDR3 DNA reads TGTGCCAGCAGCCTATCGGGGGTCCAGCCCCAGCATTTT. Amino acid sequence: CASSLSGVQPQHF. V and J are TRBV27 and TRBJ1-5, with D perhaps TRBD1 (5 bases). CDR3 length: 13 amino acids. CDR1 and CDR2 from the germline V gene are MNHEY and SMNVEV (reference sequence). Trimming shortened V by 6 bases and J by 7 bases, and 13 bases separated the two germline ends.

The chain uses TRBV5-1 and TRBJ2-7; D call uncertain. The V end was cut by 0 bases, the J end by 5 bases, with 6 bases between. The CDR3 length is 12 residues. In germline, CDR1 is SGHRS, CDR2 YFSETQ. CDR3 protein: CASSLVGNEQYF. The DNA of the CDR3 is TGCGCCAGCAGCTTGGTGGGCAACGAGCAGTACTTC.

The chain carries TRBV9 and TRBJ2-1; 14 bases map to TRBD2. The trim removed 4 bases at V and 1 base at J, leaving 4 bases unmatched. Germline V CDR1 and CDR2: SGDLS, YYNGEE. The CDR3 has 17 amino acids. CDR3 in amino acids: CASSPRTSGGSYNEQFF. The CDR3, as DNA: TGTGCCAGCAGCCCTAGGACTAGCGGGGGGTCCTACAATGAGCAGTTCTTC.

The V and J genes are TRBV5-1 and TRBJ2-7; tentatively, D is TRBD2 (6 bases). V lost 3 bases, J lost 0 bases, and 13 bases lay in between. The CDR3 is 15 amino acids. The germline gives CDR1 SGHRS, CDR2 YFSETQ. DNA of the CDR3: TGCGCCAGCAGCTACGATGGGAGGAGCTCCTACGAGCAGTACTTC. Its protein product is CASSYDGRSSYEQYF.

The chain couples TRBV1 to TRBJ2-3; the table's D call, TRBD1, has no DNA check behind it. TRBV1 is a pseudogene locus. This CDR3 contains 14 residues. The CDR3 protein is CTSSQRQELDTQYF. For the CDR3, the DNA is TGCACCAGCAGCCAAAGACAGGAATTAGATACGCAGTATTTT.

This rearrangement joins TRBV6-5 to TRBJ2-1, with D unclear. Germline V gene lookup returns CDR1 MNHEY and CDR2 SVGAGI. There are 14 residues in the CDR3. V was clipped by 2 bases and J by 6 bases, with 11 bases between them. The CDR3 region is CASSYTSRINEQFF. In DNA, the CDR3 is TGTGCCAGCAGTTACACATCACGGATCAATGAGCAGTTCTTC.

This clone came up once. CDR3 amino acids: CASSDTSGRTDYNEQFF. The DNA for the CDR3 is TGTGCCAGCAGTGATACTAGCGGGAGGACCGACTACAATGAGCAGTTCTTC. The chain joins TRBV6-1 to TRBJ2-1, with 12 bases fitting TRBD2. This CDR3 has 17 amino acids. Germline-derived CDR1 and CDR2 are MNHNS and SASEGT. Unmatched junction bases numbered 6, after V lost 3 bases and J lost 3 bases.

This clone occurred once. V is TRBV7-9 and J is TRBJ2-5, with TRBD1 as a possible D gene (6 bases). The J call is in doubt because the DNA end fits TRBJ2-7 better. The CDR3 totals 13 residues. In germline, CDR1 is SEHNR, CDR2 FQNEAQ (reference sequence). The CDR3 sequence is CASSFLTGVEQYF. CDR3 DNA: TGTGCCAGCAGCTTCCTGACAGGCGTCGAGCAGTACTTC.

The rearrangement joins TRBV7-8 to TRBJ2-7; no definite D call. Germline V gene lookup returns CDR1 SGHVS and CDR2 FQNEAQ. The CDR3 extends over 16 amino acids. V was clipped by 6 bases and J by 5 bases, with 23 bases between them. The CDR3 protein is CASSQMGSITFHEQYF. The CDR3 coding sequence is TGTGCCAGCAGTCAAATGGGGTCGATCACCTTCCACGAGCAGTACTTC.

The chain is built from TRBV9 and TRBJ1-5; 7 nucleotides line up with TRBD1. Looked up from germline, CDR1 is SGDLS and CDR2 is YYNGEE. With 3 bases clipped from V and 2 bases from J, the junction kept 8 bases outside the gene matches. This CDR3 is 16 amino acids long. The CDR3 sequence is CASSASGGGGNQPQHF. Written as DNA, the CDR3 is TGTGCCAGCAGCGCTTCAGGAGGGGGCGGCAATCAGCCCCAGCATTTT. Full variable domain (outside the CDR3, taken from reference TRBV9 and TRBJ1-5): DSGVTQTPKHLITATGQRVTLRCSPRSGDLSVYWYQQSLDQGLQFLIQYYNGEERAKGNILERFSAQQFPDLHSELNLSSLELGDSALYFCASSASGGGGNQPQHFGDGTRLSIL.

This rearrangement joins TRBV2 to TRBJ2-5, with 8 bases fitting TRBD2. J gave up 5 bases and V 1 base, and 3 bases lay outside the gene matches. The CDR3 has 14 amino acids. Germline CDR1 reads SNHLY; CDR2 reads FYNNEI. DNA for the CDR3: TGTGCCAGCAGTGAAGAGACTAGCGTGGAGACCCAGTACTTC. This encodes CASSEETSVETQYF.

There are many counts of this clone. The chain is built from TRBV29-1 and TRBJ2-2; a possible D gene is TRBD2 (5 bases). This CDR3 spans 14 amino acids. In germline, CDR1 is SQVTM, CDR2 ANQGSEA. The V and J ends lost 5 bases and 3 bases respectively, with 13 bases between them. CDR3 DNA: TGCAGCGTTCAGGAGGCCCCGGACACCGGGGAGCTGTTTTTT. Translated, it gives CSVQEAPDTGELFF.

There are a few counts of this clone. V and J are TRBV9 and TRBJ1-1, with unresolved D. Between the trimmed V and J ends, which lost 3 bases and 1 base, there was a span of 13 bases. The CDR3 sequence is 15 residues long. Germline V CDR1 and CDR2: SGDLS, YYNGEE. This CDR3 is CASSAHDQRNTEAFF. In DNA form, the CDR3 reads TGTGCCAGCAGCGCCCACGATCAGCGGAACACTGAAGCTTTCTTT. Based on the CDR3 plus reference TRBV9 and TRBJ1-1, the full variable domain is DSGVTQTPKHLITATGQRVTLRCSPRSGDLSVYWYQQSLDQGLQFLIQYYNGEERAKGNILERFSAQQFPDLHSELNLSSLELGDSALYFCASSAHDQRNTEAFFGQGTRLTVV.

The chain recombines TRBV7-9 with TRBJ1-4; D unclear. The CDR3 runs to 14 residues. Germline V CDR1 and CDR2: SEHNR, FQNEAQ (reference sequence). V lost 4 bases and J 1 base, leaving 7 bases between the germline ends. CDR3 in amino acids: CASSSTETNEKLFF. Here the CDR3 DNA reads TGTGCCAGCAGCTCGACCGAAACTAATGAAAAACTGTTTTTT.

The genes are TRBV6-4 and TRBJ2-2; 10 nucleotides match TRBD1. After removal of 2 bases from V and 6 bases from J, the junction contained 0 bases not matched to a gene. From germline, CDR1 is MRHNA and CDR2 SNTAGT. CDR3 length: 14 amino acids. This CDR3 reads CASSDGQGAGELFF. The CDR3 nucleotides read TGTGCCAGCAGTGACGGACAGGGGGCCGGGGAGCTGTTTTTT.

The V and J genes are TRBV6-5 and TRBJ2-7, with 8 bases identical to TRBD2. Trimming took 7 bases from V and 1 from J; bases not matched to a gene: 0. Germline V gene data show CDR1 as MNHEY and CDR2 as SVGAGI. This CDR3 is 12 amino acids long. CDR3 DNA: TGTGCCAGCACGGGGGGGTCCTACGAGCAGTACTTC. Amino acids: CASTGGSYEQYF.

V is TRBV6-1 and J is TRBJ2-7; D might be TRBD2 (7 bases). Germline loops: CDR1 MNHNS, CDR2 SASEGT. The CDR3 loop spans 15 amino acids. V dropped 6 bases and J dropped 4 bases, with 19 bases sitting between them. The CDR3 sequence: CASRVRGGVGYEQYF. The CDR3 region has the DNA TGTGCCAGCAGAGTAAGGGGGGGAGTGGGGTACGAGCAGTACTTC.

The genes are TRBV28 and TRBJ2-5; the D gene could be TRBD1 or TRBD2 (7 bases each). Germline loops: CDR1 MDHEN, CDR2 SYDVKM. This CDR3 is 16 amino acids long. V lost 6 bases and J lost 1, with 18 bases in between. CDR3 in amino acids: CASRVWGGTAQETQYF. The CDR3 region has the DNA TGTGCCAGCAGGGTATGGGGAGGGACAGCCCAAGAGACCCAGTACTTC.